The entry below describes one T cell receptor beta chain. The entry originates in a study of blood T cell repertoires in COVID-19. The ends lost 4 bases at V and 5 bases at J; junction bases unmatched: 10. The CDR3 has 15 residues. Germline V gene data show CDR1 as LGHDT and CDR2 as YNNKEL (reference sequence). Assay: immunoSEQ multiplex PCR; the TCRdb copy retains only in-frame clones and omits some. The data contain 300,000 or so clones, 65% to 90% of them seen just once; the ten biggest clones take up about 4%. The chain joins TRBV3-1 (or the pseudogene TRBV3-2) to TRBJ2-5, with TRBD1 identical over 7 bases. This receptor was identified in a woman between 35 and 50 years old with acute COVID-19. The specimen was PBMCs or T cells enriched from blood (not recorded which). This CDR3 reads CASSPSTGRVETQYF. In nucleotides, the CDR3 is TGTGCCAGCAGCCCTTCGACAGGGCGGGTGGAGACCCAGTACTTC.